The T cell receptor (beta chain) described here comes from a study of blood T cell repertoires in COVID-19. This clone was detected a few times. Method: immunoSEQ multiplex PCR; TCRdb's copy keeps in-frame clones and lacks some. This sample has under 400,000 clones, with nearly 90% found just once. Germline assignment: CDR1 MNHEY and CDR2 SVGEGT. Deletions cut 5 bases from V and 0 bases from J, with 14 bases between. CDR3 length: 16 amino acids. The sample was peripheral blood. The source of this sequence is a man between 18 and 29 years old with active or convalescent COVID-19. This rearrangement joins TRBV6-2 or TRBV6-3 to TRBJ1-5; tentative D call: TRBD1 (5 bases). The CDR3 reads CASSAWGGDSNQPQHF. Here the CDR3 DNA reads TGTGCCAGCAGTGCCTGGGGGGGAGATAGCAATCAGCCCCAGCATTTT.